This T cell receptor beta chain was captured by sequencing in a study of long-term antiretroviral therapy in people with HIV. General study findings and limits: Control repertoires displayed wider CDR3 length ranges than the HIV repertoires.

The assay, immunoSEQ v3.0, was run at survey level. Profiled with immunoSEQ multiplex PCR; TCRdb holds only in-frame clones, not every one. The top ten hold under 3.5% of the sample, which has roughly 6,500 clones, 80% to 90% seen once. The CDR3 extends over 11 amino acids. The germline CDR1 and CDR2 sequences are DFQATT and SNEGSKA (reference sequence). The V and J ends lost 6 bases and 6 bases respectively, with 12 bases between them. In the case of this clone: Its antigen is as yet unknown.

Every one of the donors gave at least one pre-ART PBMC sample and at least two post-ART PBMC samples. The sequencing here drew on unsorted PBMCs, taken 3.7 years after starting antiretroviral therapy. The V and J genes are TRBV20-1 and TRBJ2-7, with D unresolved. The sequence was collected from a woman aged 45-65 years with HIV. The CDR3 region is CSATWRGEQYF. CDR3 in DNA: TGCAGTGCAACGTGGCGCGGCGAGCAGTACTTC.